The T cell receptor (beta chain) described here comes from a study of blood T cells in healthy people across ages. Comment on this clonotype: This may be a read error, as it is one base from a much larger clone.

A J-beta primer mix and a sample-barcoded 5' primer were used in a second PCR of roughly 6 to 11 cycles. CDR3-containing paired-end reads numbering at least 2.5 million came from each sample. One entry per CDR3 protein results from TCRdb running MiXCR on the 5' RACE reads. The sample lists over 1,500,000 distinct CDR3 sequences, around half occurring once. V lost 6 bases to trimming and J lost 2 bases; unmatched junction nucleotides: 6. The CDR3 has 15 residues. The germline V gene encodes CDR1 MNHNS and CDR2 SASEGT. The gene calls are TRBV6-1 and TRBJ2-3; 9 bases align to TRBD1. Sample: blood. The TCR originated in a woman in her forties in good health. In DNA form, the CDR3 reads TGTGCCAGCAGCGCCGGGACAGGGAACACAGATACGCAGTATTTT. It translates to CASSAGTGNTDTQYF.